Presented here are 12 T cell receptor beta chains from one specimen sequenced in a study of CD8 T cells in ankylosing spondylitis. From the 5' RACE reads, TCRdb called clonotypes with MiXCR, one entry per CDR3 protein. This sample has 310,000 or so distinct CDR3 sequences, with roughly 20% found just once. Input material: blood, either unsorted or a sorted T cell fraction (not recorded which). Every receptor here comes from a male donor with ankylosing spondylitis or in good health (not recorded which).

Many counts were recorded for this clonotype. This rearrangement joins TRBV9 to TRBJ1-2; D not resolved. Germline CDR1 is SGDLS and CDR2 is YYNGEE. The length of the CDR3 is 13 residues. With 5 bases removed from V and 2 bases from J, the gap between germline ends came to 10 bases. As DNA, the CDR3 is TGTGCCAGCAGTTCGACCGGCAACTATGGCTACACCTTC. This translates into CASSSTGNYGYTF.

This clonotype was seen repeatedly, ten times or more. The J gene is TRBJ1-3, the V gene TRBV12-3 or TRBV12-4, with D possibly TRBD1 on 5 matching bases. The V end lost 8 bases, the J end lost 8 bases, and 16 bases lay between the germline ends. CDR3 size: 13 residues. CDR3 residues: CASGTNVLDTIYF. Here the CDR3 DNA reads TGTGCCAGCGGGACTAACGTTTTGGACACCATATATTTT.

This clonotype was seen repeatedly, ten times or more. This sequence joins TRBV15 and TRBJ2-2, with 8 bases identical to TRBD1. Germline V CDR1 and CDR2: LNHNV, YYDKDF (reference sequence). The CDR3 consists of 14 residues. V lost 1 base to trimming and J lost 6 bases; unmatched junction nucleotides: 1. The CDR3 nucleotides are TGTGCCACCAGCAGAGCAGGGGGCCCCGGGGAGCTGTTTTTT. It encodes CATSRAGGPGELFF.

This sequence joins TRBV15 and TRBJ2-4, with D possibly matching TRBD2 (6 bases). V was clipped by 1 base and J by 0 bases, with 19 bases between them. In germline, CDR1 is LNHNV, CDR2 YYDKDF (reference sequence). The CDR3 has 19 amino acids. In DNA, the CDR3 is TGTGCCACCAGCAGAGTGAGTAGCGGCCCCGCTGTAGCCAAAAACATTCAGTACTTC. It specifies CATSRVSSGPAVAKNIQYF.

The chain combines TRBV5-1 with TRBJ2-1, with TRBD1 matching 9 bases. Germline CDR1 SGHRS, CDR2 YFSETQ. CDR3 length: 15 residues. The ends lost 6 bases at V and 5 bases at J; junction bases unmatched: 9. CDR3 protein: CASKNPGTGHNEQFF. The CDR3 nucleotides read TGCGCCAGCAAAAATCCCGGGACAGGGCACAATGAGCAGTTCTTC.

The CDR3 reads CASSSVGRTDTQYF. The CDR3, as DNA: TGTGCCAGCAGCTCGGTCGGCCGCACAGATACGCAGTATTTT. This chain uses TRBV7-8 with TRBJ2-3; no reliable D call. The germline V and J ends were trimmed by 4 bases and 1 base, with 9 bases remaining between them. Germline-derived CDR1 and CDR2 are SGHVS and FQNEAQ. The CDR3 covers 14 residues. Using reference TRBV7-8 and TRBJ2-3 for the parts outside the CDR3, the full variable domain is GAGVSQSPRYKVAKRGQDVALRCDPISGHVSLFWYQQALGQGPEFLTYFQNEAQLDKSGLPSDRFFAERPEGSVSTLKIQRTQQEDSAVYLCASSSVGRTDTQYFGPGTRLTVL.

The chain uses TRBV11-2 and TRBJ2-3; D may be TRBD1 (6 bases). CDR3 length equals 16 residues. Germline V CDR1 and CDR2: SGHAT, FQNNGV. V lost 4 bases, J lost 7 bases, and 21 bases lay in between. The DNA for the CDR3 is TGTGCCAGCAGCTACCGGGACAACGAATACTTCAATACGCAGTATTTT. Residues: CASSYRDNEYFNTQYF.

The V call is TRBV5-4, the J call TRBJ2-3; 15 nucleotides agree with TRBD2. The ends lost 4 bases at V and 3 bases at J; junction bases unmatched: 6. The CDR3 has 17 residues. Germline V lookup: CDR1 SGHNT, CDR2 YYREEE (reference sequence). CDR3 amino acids: CASSPGLAGGLTDTQYF. The CDR3, as DNA: TGTGCCAGCAGCCCGGGACTAGCGGGAGGTCTTACAGATACGCAGTATTTT.

V and J are TRBV10-3 and TRBJ2-7, with D possibly being TRBD1 (6 bases). Germline CDR1 ENHRY, CDR2 SYGVKD. The CDR3 length is 13 residues. The V and J ends lost 0 bases and 6 bases respectively, with 9 bases between them. CDR3 loop: CAISESGRGEQYV. The CDR3 DNA reads as TGTGCCATCAGTGAGTCAGGCAGGGGCGAGCAGTACGTC.

On this clonotype itself: An end of the junction differs from the germline gene, which may be a read error. The rearrangement joins TRBV12-3 or TRBV12-4 to TRBJ1-2; 9 nucleotides match TRBD1. The CDR3 is 13 residues long. CDR3 in amino acids: CVSRGTGNYGYTF. In nucleotides, the CDR3 is TGTGTCAGCAGGGGGACAGGGAACTATGGCTACACCTTC.

This clonotype came up a few times. CDR3: CATRREQWNTQYF. CDR3 nucleotide sequence: TGTGCCACGAGGCGGGAGCAGTGGAATACGCAGTATTTT. V usage is TRBV12-3 or TRBV12-4 and J usage is TRBJ2-3; the match to TRBD2 covers 7 bases. V shed 10 bases and J 7 bases; nucleotides not matched to a gene: 11. CDR3 length: 13 amino acids.

CDR3 amino acids: CASSLVLAGANEQFF. The DNA for the CDR3 is TGTGCCAGCAGCTTAGTACTAGCGGGGGCCAATGAGCAGTTCTTC. The chain combines TRBV7-2 with TRBJ2-1; 11 nucleotides agree with TRBD2. This CDR3 is built from 15 residues. V was pared by 1 base and J by 6 bases, with 2 bases of the junction left unmatched. CDR1 is SGHTA, CDR2 FQGNSA, per germline. Using reference TRBV7-2 and TRBJ2-1 for the parts outside the CDR3, the full variable domain is GAGVSQSPSNKVTEKGKDVELRCDPISGHTALYWYRQSLGQGLEFLIYFQGNSAPDKSGLPSDRFSAERTGGSVSTLTIQRTQQEDSAVYLCASSLVLAGANEQFFGPGTRLTVL.